The sequence of this T cell receptor beta chain was determined in a study of radiation and T cells in renal cell carcinoma. Sequencing was performed with immunoSEQ multiplex PCR; in TCRdb, only in-frame clones are kept and a portion is missing. Of 90,000 to 95,000 clones in the sample, 82% were seen once. The V gene's germline CDR1 is LGHNA and CDR2 YNFKEQ. V lost 1 base and J 1 base, leaving 8 bases between the germline ends. The CDR3 length is 15 residues. Noted time point: baseline pretreatment blood. Regarding treatment: 15 Gy SBRT to primary tumor, nephrectomy 4 weeks later. This chain joins TRBV4-2 and TRBJ2-1, with D perhaps given as TRBD1 or TRBD2 (5 bases each). This receptor was obtained from a man aged 60 to 69 with renal cell carcinoma. The sample was blood, taken from a patient whose treatment included radiotherapy and nephrectomy. The CDR3 bases are TGTGCCAGCAGCCAAGCGGGGCTGTCCTACAATGAGCAGTTCTTC. Its translation: CASSQAGLSYNEQFF.